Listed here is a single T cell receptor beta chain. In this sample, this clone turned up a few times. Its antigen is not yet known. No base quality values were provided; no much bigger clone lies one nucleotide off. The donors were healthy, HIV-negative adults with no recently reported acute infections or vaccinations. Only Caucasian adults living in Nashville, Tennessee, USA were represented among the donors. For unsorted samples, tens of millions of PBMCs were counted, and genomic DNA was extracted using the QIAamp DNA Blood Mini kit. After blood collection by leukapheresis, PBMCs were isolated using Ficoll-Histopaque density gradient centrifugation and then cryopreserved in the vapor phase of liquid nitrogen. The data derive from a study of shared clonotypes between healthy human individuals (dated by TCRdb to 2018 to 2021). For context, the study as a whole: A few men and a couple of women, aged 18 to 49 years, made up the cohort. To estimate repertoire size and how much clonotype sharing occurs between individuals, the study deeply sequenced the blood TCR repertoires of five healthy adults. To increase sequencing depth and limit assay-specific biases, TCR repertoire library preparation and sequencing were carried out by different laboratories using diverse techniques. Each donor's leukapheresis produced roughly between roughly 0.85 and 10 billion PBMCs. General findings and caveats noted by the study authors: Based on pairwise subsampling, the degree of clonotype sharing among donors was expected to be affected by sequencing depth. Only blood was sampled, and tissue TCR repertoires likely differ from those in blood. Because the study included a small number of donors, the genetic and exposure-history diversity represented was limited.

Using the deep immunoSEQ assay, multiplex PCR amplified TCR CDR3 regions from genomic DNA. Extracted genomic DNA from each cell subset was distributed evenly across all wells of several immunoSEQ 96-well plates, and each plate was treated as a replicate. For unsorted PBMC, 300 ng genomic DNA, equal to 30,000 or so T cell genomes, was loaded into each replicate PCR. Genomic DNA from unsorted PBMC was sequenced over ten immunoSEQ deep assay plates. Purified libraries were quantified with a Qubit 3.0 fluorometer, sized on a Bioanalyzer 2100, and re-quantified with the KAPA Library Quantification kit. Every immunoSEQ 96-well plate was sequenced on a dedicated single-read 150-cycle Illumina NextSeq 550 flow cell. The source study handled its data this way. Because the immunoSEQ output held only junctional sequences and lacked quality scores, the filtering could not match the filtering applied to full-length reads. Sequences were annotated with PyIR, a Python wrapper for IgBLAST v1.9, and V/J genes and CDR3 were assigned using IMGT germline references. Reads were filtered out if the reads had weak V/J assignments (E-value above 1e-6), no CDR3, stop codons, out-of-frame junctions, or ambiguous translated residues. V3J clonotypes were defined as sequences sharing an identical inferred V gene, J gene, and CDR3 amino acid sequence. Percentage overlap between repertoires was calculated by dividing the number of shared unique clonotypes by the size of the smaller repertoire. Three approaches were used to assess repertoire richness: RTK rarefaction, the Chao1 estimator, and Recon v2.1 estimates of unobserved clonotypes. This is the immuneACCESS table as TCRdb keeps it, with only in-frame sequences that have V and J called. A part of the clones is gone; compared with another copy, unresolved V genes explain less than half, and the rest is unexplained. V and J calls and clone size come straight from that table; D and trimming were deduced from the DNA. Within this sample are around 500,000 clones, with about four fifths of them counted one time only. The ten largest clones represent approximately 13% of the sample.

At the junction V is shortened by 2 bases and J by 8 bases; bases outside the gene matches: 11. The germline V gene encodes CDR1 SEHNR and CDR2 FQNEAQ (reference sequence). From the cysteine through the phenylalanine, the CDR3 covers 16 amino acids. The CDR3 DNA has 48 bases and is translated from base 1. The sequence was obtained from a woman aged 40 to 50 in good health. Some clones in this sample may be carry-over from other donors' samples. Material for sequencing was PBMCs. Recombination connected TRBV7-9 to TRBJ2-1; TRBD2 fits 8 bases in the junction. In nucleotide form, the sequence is TGTGCCAGCAGCTTAAGCAATGCGGGAGGAATAGATGAGCAGTTCTTC. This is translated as CASSLSNAGGIDEQFF.